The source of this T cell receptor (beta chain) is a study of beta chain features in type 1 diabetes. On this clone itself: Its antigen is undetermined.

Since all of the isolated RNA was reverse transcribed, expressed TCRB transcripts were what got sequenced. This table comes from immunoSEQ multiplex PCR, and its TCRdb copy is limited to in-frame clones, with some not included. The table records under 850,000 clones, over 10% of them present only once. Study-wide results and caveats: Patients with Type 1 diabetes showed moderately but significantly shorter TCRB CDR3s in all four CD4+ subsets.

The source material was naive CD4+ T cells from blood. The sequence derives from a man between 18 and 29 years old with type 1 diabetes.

The CDR3 bases are TGTGCCAGCAGCCCTAGCGGGGGGGCAACAGATACGCAGTATTTT. This translates into CASSPSGGATDTQYF. J is TRBJ2-3 and V is TRBV5-4, with 12 bases aligning to TRBD2. V lost 4 bases to trimming and J lost 3 bases; unmatched junction nucleotides: 3. The V gene's germline CDR1 is SGHNT and CDR2 YYREEE (reference sequence). This CDR3 region has 15 residues.